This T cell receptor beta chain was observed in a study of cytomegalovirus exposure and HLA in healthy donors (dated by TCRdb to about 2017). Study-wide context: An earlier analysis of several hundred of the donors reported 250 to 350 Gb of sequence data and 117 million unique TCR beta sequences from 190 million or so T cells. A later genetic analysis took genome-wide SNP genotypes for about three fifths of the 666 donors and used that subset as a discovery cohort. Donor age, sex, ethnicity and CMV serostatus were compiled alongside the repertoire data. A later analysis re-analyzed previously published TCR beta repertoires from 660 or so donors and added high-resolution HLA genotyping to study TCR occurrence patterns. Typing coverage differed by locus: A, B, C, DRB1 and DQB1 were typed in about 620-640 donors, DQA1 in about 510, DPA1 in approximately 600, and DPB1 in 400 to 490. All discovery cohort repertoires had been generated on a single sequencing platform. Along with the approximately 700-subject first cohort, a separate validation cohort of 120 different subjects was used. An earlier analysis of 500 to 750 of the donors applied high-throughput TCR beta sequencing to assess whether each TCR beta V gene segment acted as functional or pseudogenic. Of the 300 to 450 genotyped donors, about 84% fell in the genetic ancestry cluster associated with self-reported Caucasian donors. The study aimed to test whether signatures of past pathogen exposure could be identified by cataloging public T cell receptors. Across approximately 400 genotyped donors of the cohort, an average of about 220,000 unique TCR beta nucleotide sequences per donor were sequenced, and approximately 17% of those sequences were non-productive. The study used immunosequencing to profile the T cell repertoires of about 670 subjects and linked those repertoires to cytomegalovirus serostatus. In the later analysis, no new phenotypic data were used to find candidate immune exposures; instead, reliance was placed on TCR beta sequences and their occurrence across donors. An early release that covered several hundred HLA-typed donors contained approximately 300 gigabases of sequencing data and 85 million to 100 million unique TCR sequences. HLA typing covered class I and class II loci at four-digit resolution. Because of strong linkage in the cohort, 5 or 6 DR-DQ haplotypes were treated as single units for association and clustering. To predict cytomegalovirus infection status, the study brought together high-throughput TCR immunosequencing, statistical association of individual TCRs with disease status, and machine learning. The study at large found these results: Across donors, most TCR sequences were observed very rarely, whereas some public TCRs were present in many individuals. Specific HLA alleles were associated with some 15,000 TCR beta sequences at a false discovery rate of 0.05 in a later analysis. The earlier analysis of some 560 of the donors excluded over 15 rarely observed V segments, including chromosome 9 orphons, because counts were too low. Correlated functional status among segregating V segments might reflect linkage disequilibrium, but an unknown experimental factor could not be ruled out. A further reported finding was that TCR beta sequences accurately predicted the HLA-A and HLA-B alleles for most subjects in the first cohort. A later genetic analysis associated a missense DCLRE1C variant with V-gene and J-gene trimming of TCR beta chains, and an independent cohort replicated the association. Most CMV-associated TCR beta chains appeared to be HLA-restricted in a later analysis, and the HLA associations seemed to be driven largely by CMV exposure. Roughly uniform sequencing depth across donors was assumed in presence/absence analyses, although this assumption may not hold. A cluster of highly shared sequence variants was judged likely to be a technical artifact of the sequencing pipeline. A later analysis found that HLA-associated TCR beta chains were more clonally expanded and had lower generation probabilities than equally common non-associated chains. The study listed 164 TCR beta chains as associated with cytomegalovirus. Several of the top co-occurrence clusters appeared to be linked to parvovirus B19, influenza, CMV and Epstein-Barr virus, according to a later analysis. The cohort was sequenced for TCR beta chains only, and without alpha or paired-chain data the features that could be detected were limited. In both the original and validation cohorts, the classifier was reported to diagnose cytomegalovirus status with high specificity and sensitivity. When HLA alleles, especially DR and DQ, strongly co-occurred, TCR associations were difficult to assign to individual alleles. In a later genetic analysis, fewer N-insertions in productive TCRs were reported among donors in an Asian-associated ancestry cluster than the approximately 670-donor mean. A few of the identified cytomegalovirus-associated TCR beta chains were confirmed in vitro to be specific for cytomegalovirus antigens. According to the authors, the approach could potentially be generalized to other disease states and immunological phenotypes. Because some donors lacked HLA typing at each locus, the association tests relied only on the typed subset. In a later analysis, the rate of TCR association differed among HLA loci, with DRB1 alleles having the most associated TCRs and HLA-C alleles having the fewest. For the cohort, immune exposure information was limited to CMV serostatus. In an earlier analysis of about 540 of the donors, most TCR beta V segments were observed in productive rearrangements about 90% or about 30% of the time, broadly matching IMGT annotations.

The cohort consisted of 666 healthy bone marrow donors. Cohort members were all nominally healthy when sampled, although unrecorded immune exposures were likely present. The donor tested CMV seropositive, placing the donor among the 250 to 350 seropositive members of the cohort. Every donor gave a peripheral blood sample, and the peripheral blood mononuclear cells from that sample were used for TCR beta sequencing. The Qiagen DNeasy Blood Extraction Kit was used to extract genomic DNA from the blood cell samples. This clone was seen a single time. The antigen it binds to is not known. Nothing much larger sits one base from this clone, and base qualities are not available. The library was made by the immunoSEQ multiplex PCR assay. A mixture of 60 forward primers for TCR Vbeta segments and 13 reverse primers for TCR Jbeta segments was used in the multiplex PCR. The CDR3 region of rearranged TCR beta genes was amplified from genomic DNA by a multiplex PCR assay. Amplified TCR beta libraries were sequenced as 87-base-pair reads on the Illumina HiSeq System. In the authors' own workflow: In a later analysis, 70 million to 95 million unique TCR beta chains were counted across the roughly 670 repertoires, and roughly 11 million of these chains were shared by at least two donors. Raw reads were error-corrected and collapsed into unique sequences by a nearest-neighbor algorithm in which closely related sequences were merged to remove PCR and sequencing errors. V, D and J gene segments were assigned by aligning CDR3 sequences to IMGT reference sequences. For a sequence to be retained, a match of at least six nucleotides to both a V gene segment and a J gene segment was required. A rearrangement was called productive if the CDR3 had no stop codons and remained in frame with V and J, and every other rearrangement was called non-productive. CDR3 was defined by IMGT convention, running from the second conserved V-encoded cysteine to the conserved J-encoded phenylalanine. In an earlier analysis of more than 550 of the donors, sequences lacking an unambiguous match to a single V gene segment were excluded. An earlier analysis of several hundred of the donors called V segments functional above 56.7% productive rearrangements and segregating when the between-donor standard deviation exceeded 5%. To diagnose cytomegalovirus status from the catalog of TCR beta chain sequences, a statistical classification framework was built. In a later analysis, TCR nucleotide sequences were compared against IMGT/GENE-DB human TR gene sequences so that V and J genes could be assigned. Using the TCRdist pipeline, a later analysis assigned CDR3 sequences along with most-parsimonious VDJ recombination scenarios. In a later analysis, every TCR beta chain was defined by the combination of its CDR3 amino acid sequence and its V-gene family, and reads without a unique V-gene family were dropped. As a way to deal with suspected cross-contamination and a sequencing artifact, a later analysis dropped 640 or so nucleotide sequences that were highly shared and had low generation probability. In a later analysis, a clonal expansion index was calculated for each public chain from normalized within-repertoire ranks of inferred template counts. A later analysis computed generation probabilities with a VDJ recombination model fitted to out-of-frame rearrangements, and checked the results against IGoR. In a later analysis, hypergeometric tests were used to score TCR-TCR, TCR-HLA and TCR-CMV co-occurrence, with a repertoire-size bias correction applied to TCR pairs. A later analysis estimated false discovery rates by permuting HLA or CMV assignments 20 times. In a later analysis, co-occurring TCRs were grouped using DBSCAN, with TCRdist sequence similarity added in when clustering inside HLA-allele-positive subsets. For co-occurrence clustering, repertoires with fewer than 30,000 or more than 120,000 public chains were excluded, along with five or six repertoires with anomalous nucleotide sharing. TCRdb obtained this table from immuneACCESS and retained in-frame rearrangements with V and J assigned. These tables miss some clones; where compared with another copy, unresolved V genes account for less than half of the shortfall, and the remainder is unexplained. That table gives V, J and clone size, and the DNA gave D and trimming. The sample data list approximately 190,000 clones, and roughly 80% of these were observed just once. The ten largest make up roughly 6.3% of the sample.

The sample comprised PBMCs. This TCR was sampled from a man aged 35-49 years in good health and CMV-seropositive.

The DNA sequence is given as TGTGCCTGGAGTGTACTCGGGGGGGGGTACCAAGAGACCCAGTACTTC. It specifies CAWSVLGGGYQETQYF. The rearranged chain carries TRBV30 and TRBJ2-5, with 8 bases matching TRBD2. Ends trimmed: V by 0 bases, J by 0 bases; bases unmatched to a gene: 6. Per the germline V gene (reference sequence), GTSNPN is the CDR1 and SVGIG is the CDR2. CDR3 length: 16 amino acids, cysteine to phenylalanine. The retained sequence is limited to the CDR3, 48 bases, with the frame set at the first base.